The clone carrying this T cell receptor (beta chain) appeared a few times. This sample was included in a study of T-cell reconstitution after alpha-beta-depleted transplantation in children. Unique molecular identifiers were incorporated during preparation of the TCRbeta library. TCRdb processed the PCR reads anew with MiXCR; each CDR3 protein has one entry. The sample has some 490,000 distinct CDR3 sequences, about an eighth seen once. Trimming cost V 0 bases and J 2 bases, with 13 bases left between them. CDR1 is LGHNA, CDR2 YSLEER, per germline. The CDR3 has 17 residues. The material sequenced was PBMCs from the stem cell graft donor, taken from the stem cell graft. The chain carries TRBV4-3 and TRBJ2-2; D ambiguous. The receptor comes from a human donor who donated a stem cell graft to a child with combined immunodeficiency. In DNA, the CDR3 is TGCGCCAGCAGCCAAGAAAGTCAGCTCTCTAACACCGGGGAGCTGTTTTTT. It yields the protein CASSQESQLSNTGELFF.